One sample yielded the 21 T cell receptor beta chains listed below, sequenced in a study of T-cell memory formation after mild COVID-19. TCRdb re-derived calls from the 5' RACE reads in MiXCR, one entry per CDR3 protein. The data show approximately 150,000 distinct CDR3 sequences, with roughly 15% seen just once and 14% held by the top ten. Sequenced: PBMCs or a T cell subset sorted from them (not recorded which). These TCRs come from an adult woman who had mild COVID-19 (a few samples of this study predate the infection). Cell type and time point are not known.

The chain recombines TRBV6-5 with TRBJ1-1; D unresolved. Germline CDR1 is MNHEY and CDR2 is SVGAGI. The CDR3 covers 13 residues. V lost 2 bases and J 8 bases, leaving 12 bases between the germline ends. CDR3 amino acids: CASSYRTSGEAFF. DNA for the CDR3: TGTGCCAGCAGTTACCGAACATCGGGCGAAGCTTTCTTT.

The rearrangement links TRBV5-6 to TRBJ2-3; 16 nucleotides match TRBD2. V was clipped by 6 bases and J by 0 bases; unmatched bases: 4. The V gene's germline CDR1 is SGHDT and CDR2 YYEEEE. CDR3 length: 17 residues. The CDR3 bases are TGTGCCAGCACAGGGACTAGCGGGGGGGCTAGCACAGATACGCAGTATTTT. It codes for CASTGTSGGASTDTQYF.

This clonotype was counted a few times. The rearrangement joins TRBV24-1 to TRBJ2-5; 7 positions match TRBD2. V shed 6 bases and J 2 bases; nucleotides not matched to a gene: 8. The CDR3 runs 15 residues. The germline gives CDR1 KGHDR, CDR2 SFDVKD. The CDR3 coding sequence is TGTGCCACCAGTCCGTCTAGCGGAGAACAAGAGACCCAGTACTTC. This translates into CATSPSSGEQETQYF.

CDR3 sequence reads: CASSRDLLWTDTQYF. As DNA, the CDR3 is TGTGCCAGCAGTCGAGACTTACTCTGGACAGATACGCAGTATTTT. V usage is TRBV6-2 or TRBV6-3 and J usage is TRBJ2-3; D ambiguous. CDR3 length: 15 amino acids. V shed 5 bases and J shed 3 bases, with 15 bases lying between them. Per germline, CDR1 MNHEY and CDR2 SVGEGT.

The CDR3: CATSDAGGSGYNEQFF. CDR3 DNA sequence: TGTGCCACCAGTGACGCAGGGGGCTCAGGCTACAATGAGCAGTTCTTC. This chain uses TRBV24-1 with TRBJ2-1; 8 bases are a match to TRBD1. J was trimmed by 3 bases and V by 4 bases; bases with no gene match: 7. Germline assignment: CDR1 KGHDR and CDR2 SFDVKD. The CDR3 is 16 residues long.

V and J are TRBV9 and TRBJ2-7; TRBD2 aligns across 9 bases. With V trimmed by 0 bases and J by 6 bases, 7 bases remained unmatched. Germline-derived CDR1 and CDR2 are SGDLS and YYNGEE. The CDR3 totals 15 residues. The DNA of the CDR3 is TGTGCCAGCAGCGTAGGGCCTGCGGGAGGGAGCGAGCAGTACTTC. As protein: CASSVGPAGGSEQYF.

This sequence joins TRBV30 and TRBJ1-2; D unresolved. The length of the CDR3 is 13 residues. V lost 3 bases, J lost 8 bases, and 16 bases lay in between. In germline, CDR1 is GTSNPN, CDR2 SVGIG (reference sequence). The DNA for the CDR3 is TGTGCCTGGAGCCAGTGGTCCGGGGAGGGCTACACCTTC. Translating it yields CAWSQWSGEGYTF.

This sequence joins TRBV7-9 and TRBJ2-3, with 10 bases fitting TRBD2. V shed 0 bases, J shed 5 bases, and the junction held 8 bases outside the gene matches. CDR1 and CDR2 (germline): SEHNR, FQNEAQ (reference sequence). This CDR3 has 17 amino acids. The DNA for the CDR3 is TGTGCCAGCAGCTTAGCGGATCTAGCGGGAGCTAGAGATACGCAGTATTTT. It encodes CASSLADLAGARDTQYF.

This chain joins TRBV16 and TRBJ1-2, with D perhaps TRBD1 (6 bases). Germline-derived CDR1 and CDR2 are KGHSY and FQNENV. V lost 0 bases and J 5 bases, leaving 10 bases between the germline ends. CDR3 length: 14 amino acids. The CDR3 sequence is CASSQSADSYGYTF. The CDR3 bases are TGTGCCAGCAGCCAATCGGCGGACAGTTATGGCTACACCTTC.

The rearrangement joins TRBV4-2 to TRBJ2-5, with D perhaps TRBD1 (6 bases). V was pared by 4 bases and J by 2 bases, with 17 bases between. Germline lookup yields CDR1 LGHNA and CDR2 YNFKEQ. The CDR3 has 16 residues. The DNA of the CDR3 is TGTGCCAGCAGCCCCCGAAGATCACAGGGTCAAGAGACCCAGTACTTC. It yields the protein CASSPRRSQGQETQYF.

V usage is TRBV5-1 and J usage is TRBJ2-7; D gene uncertain. Looked up from germline, CDR1 is SGHRS and CDR2 is YFSETQ. The CDR3 spans 14 residues. The ends were cut back, 4 bases at V and 0 bases at J, with 11 bases in the middle. Written as DNA, the CDR3 is TGCGCCAGCAGCATTGCAGCCAGCTCCTACGAGCAGTACTTC. Protein sequence: CASSIAASSYEQYF.

The chain combines TRBV7-6 with TRBJ2-5; D is ambiguous. The CDR3 is 13 amino acids. The germline V gene has CDR1 SGHVS and CDR2 FNYEAQ. V was shortened by 6 bases and J by 2 bases, with 10 bases between the two germline ends. This chain's CDR3 is CASRSAEQETQYF. In DNA, the CDR3 is TGTGCCAGCAGGTCGGCGGAACAAGAGACCCAGTACTTC.

This clonotype was found a few times. This chain joins TRBV15 and TRBJ1-5; possible D gene TRBD1, 5 bases. The ends were cut back, 0 bases at V and 5 bases at J, with 11 bases in the middle. The CDR3 has 15 amino acids. Germline-derived CDR1 and CDR2 are LNHNV and YYDKDF (reference sequence). DNA of the CDR3: TGTGCCACCAGCAGAGAGGTTGGGACGGATCAGCCCCAGCATTTT. This gives the protein CATSREVGTDQPQHF.

The V and J genes are TRBV30 and TRBJ1-5; the D gene is possibly TRBD1 (5 bases). The germline V gene encodes CDR1 GTSNPN and CDR2 SVGIG (reference sequence). Trimming stripped 0 bases from V and 7 bases from J, with 13 bases between. The CDR3 totals 14 residues. The CDR3 here is CAWSVPGRQQPQHF. The CDR3 nucleotides read TGTGCCTGGAGTGTACCAGGGAGGCAGCAGCCCCAGCATTTT.

This clonotype has a handful of counts. The V call is TRBV3-1, the J call TRBJ1-5; 8 bases are a match to TRBD1. There are 13 residues in the CDR3. V lost 0 bases to trimming and J lost 11 bases; unmatched junction nucleotides: 3. CDR1 is LGHDT and CDR2 is YNNKEL in the germline V gene (reference sequence). The CDR3 is CASSQDRQGSQHF. The CDR3 DNA sequence: TGTGCCAGCAGCCAAGACCGACAGGGGTCCCAGCATTTT.

The chain uses TRBV27 and TRBJ2-7, with 7 bases aligning to TRBD1. The germline V gene encodes CDR1 MNHEY and CDR2 SMNVEV (reference sequence). CDR3 length equals 15 residues. V lost 4 bases to trimming and J lost 1 base; unmatched junction nucleotides: 7. The CDR3 protein is CASSSYRTGSYEQYF. CDR3 bases: TGTGCCAGCAGTTCGTACAGGACAGGATCCTACGAGCAGTACTTC.

This clonotype was found a few times. Here the CDR3 DNA reads TGCAGCGGCTACGTCCCCGTTCCCGGTTACAATGAGCAGTTCTTC. It specifies CSGYVPVPGYNEQFF. The rearrangement uses TRBV29-1 and TRBJ2-1; D remains ambiguous. The CDR3 length is 15 residues. The V gene lost 7 bases and the J gene lost 4 bases, with 20 bases spanning the gap. Germline CDR1 SQVTM, CDR2 ANQGSEA.

The rearrangement joins TRBV7-9 to TRBJ2-5; 11 nucleotides agree with TRBD1. Per germline, CDR1 SEHNR and CDR2 FQNEAQ (reference sequence). This CDR3 has 13 amino acids. Trimming removed 8 bases from V and 4 bases from J; junction bases left unmatched: 3. The DNA for the CDR3 is TGTGCCAGCCGGGACAGGGGGAGAGAGACCCAGTACTTC. It specifies CASRDRGRETQYF.

This clonotype occurred many times. The J gene is TRBJ2-5, the V gene TRBV6-2 or TRBV6-3; the match to TRBD2 covers 13 bases. Trimming removed 6 bases from V and 11 bases from J; junction bases left unmatched: 12. The CDR3 runs 15 residues. Germline-derived CDR1 and CDR2 are MNHEY and SVGEGT. The CDR3 loop is CASSLLGLAGVSQYF. The CDR3 DNA is TGTGCCAGCAGCCTACTCGGACTAGCGGGAGTTTCTCAGTACTTC.

This clonotype occurred a few times. The V and J genes are TRBV7-3 and TRBJ1-2, with 7 bases aligning to TRBD1. J was trimmed by 8 bases and V by 4 bases; bases with no gene match: 16. This CDR3 has 16 amino acids. Germline-derived CDR1 and CDR2 are SGHTA and FQGTGA. In DNA, the CDR3 is TGTGCCAGCAGCTCCAAGGGAGGGGGCGCTCGAAGCGGCTACACCTTC. Translating it yields CASSSKGGGARSGYTF.

This rearrangement joins TRBV9 to TRBJ2-3, with D possibly TRBD2 on 5 matching bases. CDR3 length: 15 residues. Germline CDR1 is SGDLS and CDR2 is YYNGEE. The V and J ends lost 2 bases and 0 bases respectively, with 10 bases between them. The CDR3 sequence is CASSVVAQSTDTQYF. CDR3 sequence (DNA): TGTGCCAGCAGCGTTGTAGCGCAAAGCACAGATACGCAGTATTTT.